The 27 T cell receptor beta chains in this list originate from one sample, sequenced in a study of blood T cell repertoires in COVID-19. TCRdb's table, derived via immunoSEQ multiplex PCR, lists solely in-frame clones and lacks some. The sample includes about 200,000 clones, 65% to 90% of them seen just once. The sample comprised peripheral blood. The receptor source for this set is a human donor in a cohort sampled during active COVID-19.

The chain carries TRBV28 and TRBJ2-3, with 7 bases matching TRBD2. Germline V gene data show CDR1 as MDHEN and CDR2 as SYDVKM. The ends lost 3 bases at V and 4 bases at J; junction bases unmatched: 7. This CDR3 is 15 amino acids long. The CDR3 protein is CASSLGGSGADTQYF. CDR3 DNA: TGTGCCAGCAGTTTGGGGGGGAGCGGCGCAGATACGCAGTATTTT. The full variable domain, in which reference TRBV28 and TRBJ2-3 provide the parts outside the CDR3, is DVKVTQSSRYLVKRTGEKVFLECVQDMDHENMFWYRQDPGLGLRLIYFSYDVKMKEKGDIPEGYSVSREKKERFSLILESASTNQTSMYLCASSLGGSGADTQYFGPGTRLTVL.

The chain uses TRBV7-8 and TRBJ2-7, with 7 bases lining up with TRBD1. This CDR3 has 15 residues. CDR1 and CDR2 (germline): SGHVS, FQNEAQ. Losses at the gene ends were 1 base for V and 1 base for J; bases not matched to a gene: 4. The CDR3 DNA is TGTGCCAGCAGCTTAGGGGGACAGTATTCCTACGAGCAGTACTTC. Encoded protein: CASSLGGQYSYEQYF.

The V call is TRBV19, the J call TRBJ1-4; D is uncertain. Germline V gives CDR1 LNHDA, CDR2 SQIVND (reference sequence). The CDR3 runs to 14 residues. V was clipped by 3 bases and J by 8 bases, with 13 bases between them. The CDR3 nucleotides read TGTGCCAGTAGTATTGGCAGGTCTTTGGAAAAACTGTTTTTT. It yields the protein CASSIGRSLEKLFF.

This clone is a singleton in its sample. This chain connects TRBV9 to TRBJ2-2; 8 bases are shared with TRBD2. CDR1 and CDR2 from the germline V gene are SGDLS and YYNGEE. The CDR3 loop spans 16 amino acids. V lost 4 bases, J lost 3 bases, and 8 bases stayed unmatched. CDR3 sequence: CASSPGRAWDTGELFF. CDR3 nucleotide sequence: TGTGCCAGCAGCCCCGGGAGGGCGTGGGACACCGGGGAGCTGTTTTTT.

This sequence joins TRBV7-9 and TRBJ2-7; D is ambiguous. CDR1 and CDR2 from the germline V gene are SEHNR and FQNEAQ (reference sequence). This CDR3 region has 13 residues. Trimming removed 2 bases at V and 7 bases at J, with 12 bases between. Here the CDR3 reads CASSLLPSREQYF. The CDR3 DNA reads as TGTGCCAGCAGCTTACTTCCTAGTCGGGAGCAGTACTTC.

The rearrangement joins TRBV7-9 to TRBJ1-1; D may be TRBD1 (5 bases). Germline V CDR1 and CDR2: SEHNR, FQNEAQ (reference sequence). V lost 5 bases and J lost 2, with 15 bases in between. CDR3 length: 15 amino acids. CDR3 sequence: CASSTETADNTEAFF. CDR3 DNA sequence: TGTGCCAGCAGCACCGAGACAGCAGATAACACTGAAGCTTTCTTT.

This clone was found a few times. The CDR3: CSASGLWTSATDTQYF. CDR3 bases: TGCAGTGCTAGTGGGTTGTGGACTAGCGCCACAGATACGCAGTATTTT. The chain employs TRBV20-1 and TRBJ2-3, with TRBD2 matching over 9 bases. The CDR3 contains 16 residues. The ends lost 3 bases at V and 2 bases at J; junction bases unmatched: 9. Germline V gene lookup returns CDR1 DFQATT and CDR2 SNEGSKA (reference sequence).

This chain connects TRBV21-1 to TRBJ2-7; TRBD2, the table's D call, lacks a check against the DNA. TRBV21-1 is described as a pseudogene. CDR3 size: 14 residues. CDR3 protein: CASSTAWSGYEQYF. The DNA of the CDR3 is TGTGCCAGCAGCACCGCTTGGAGCGGCTACGAGCAGTACTTC.

Turning to this clone: The sample contains more than one DNA sequence encoding this CDR3. This sequence joins TRBV7-9 and TRBJ1-3; D is uncertain. The CDR3 length is 14 residues. Trimming shortened V by 5 bases and J by 4 bases, and 12 bases separated the two germline ends. Germline values: CDR1 SEHNR, CDR2 FQNEAQ (reference sequence). The CDR3 DNA sequence: TGTGCCAGCAGCCCGGATGCGGGCGGAAACACCATATATTTT. It encodes CASSPDAGGNTIYF.

This clone was observed at least ten times. The chain uses TRBV13 and TRBJ2-1; TRBD2 matches at 8 bases. Trimming took 2 bases from V and 6 from J; bases not matched to a gene: 9. This CDR3 is built from 16 residues. In germline, CDR1 is PRHDT, CDR2 FYEKMQ (reference sequence). The CDR3 loop reads CASSLRGTSGGNEQFF. CDR3 bases: TGTGCCAGCAGCTTACGTGGAACTAGCGGTGGCAATGAGCAGTTCTTC.

The V call is TRBV3-1 (or the pseudogene TRBV3-2), the J call TRBJ1-4; D unresolved. The germline V gene encodes CDR1 LGHDT and CDR2 YNNKEL (reference sequence). The CDR3 contains 14 residues. V was clipped by 1 base and J by 8 bases, with 11 bases between them. DNA for the CDR3: TGTGCCAGCAGCCAAGGCTTCCAGAAGGAAAAACTGTTTTTT. Its translation: CASSQGFQKEKLFF.

This chain joins TRBV19 and TRBJ2-2; 10 bases match TRBD1. Germline CDR1 is LNHDA and CDR2 is SQIVND (reference sequence). This CDR3 is 15 amino acids long. V lost 5 bases to trimming and J lost 4 bases; unmatched junction nucleotides: 4. CDR3 amino acids: CASSGTGASTGELFF. CDR3 nucleotides: TGTGCCAGTAGTGGGACAGGGGCGAGCACCGGGGAGCTGTTTTTT.

The chain employs TRBV5-1 and TRBJ2-7; 8 bases are a match to TRBD2. Per the germline V gene, CDR1 is SGHRS and CDR2 is YFSETQ. V gave up 0 bases and J gave up 2 bases; unmatched junction bases: 7. The CDR3 is 16 residues long. CDR3 bases: TGCGCCAGCAGCTTGGGTTCTAGCGGGCGACCCTACGAGCAGTACTTC. Amino acid sequence: CASSLGSSGRPYEQYF.

The rearrangement links TRBV28 to TRBJ1-1; 11 positions match TRBD1. Per the germline V gene, CDR1 is MDHEN and CDR2 is SYDVKM. This CDR3 region has 14 residues. V was clipped by 2 bases and J by 11 bases; unmatched bases: 7. The DNA of the CDR3 is TGTGCCAGCAGTTTACATGGACAGGGGGCGGGGGCTTTCTTT. Translated, it gives CASSLHGQGAGAFF. Full variable domain (outside the CDR3, taken from reference TRBV28 and TRBJ1-1): DVKVTQSSRYLVKRTGEKVFLECVQDMDHENMFWYRQDPGLGLRLIYFSYDVKMKEKGDIPEGYSVSREKKERFSLILESASTNQTSMYLCASSLHGQGAGAFFGQGTRLTVV.

This chain connects TRBV19 to TRBJ2-7, with 10 positions matching TRBD1. Germline V gives CDR1 LNHDA, CDR2 SQIVND (reference sequence). V trimming: 5 bases; J trimming: 4 bases; junction bases outside the gene matches: 8. CDR3 length: 15 residues. CDR3 region: CASSSRPGQGYEQYF. DNA for the CDR3: TGTGCCAGTAGTTCTCGACCGGGACAGGGGTACGAGCAGTACTTC.

This clone was recorded a few times. The V call is TRBV7-8, the J call TRBJ2-5; 9 bases are a match to TRBD2. Germline CDR1 reads SGHVS; CDR2 reads FQNEAQ. V lost 4 bases and J lost 5; bases outside the gene matches: 11. This CDR3 spans 16 amino acids. DNA for the CDR3: TGTGCCAGCAGCTCCCTAGCGGGGAGAAGGATCGAGACCCAGTACTTC. Its protein product is CASSSLAGRRIETQYF.

The rearrangement links TRBV5-6 to TRBJ2-7; 7 bases are a match to TRBD1. V dropped 6 bases and J dropped 2; count of bases not matched to a gene: 11. Germline lookup yields CDR1 SGHDT and CDR2 YYEEEE. The CDR3 consists of 15 residues. The CDR3 DNA follows: TGTGCCAGCAACCATTTTCGGGACAGAGCCTACGAGCAGTACTTC. Amino acid sequence: CASNHFRDRAYEQYF.

The chain combines TRBV29-1 with TRBJ1-2; D is unclear. V lost 5 bases and J 5 bases, leaving 15 bases between the germline ends. This CDR3 contains 13 residues. CDR1 and CDR2 (germline): SQVTM, ANQGSEA. The CDR3 here is CSVRVVEGYGYTF. The CDR3 DNA reads as TGCAGCGTTCGGGTCGTGGAGGGTTATGGCTACACCTTC.

J is TRBJ1-6 and V is TRBV2; D is undetermined. Germline values: CDR1 SNHLY, CDR2 FYNNEI. The CDR3 sequence is 13 residues long. V lost 6 bases and J lost 9, with 12 bases in between. The CDR3 DNA is TGTGCCAGCAGGTACACGGGAGGTTCACCCCTCCACTTT. Translating gives CASRYTGGSPLHF.

V gene TRBV2 combines with J gene TRBJ1-4; D not certain. The CDR3 is made up of 14 amino acids. Trimming pared 4 bases from V and 8 bases from J, leaving 14 bases between. Germline assignment: CDR1 SNHLY and CDR2 FYNNEI. CDR3 residues: CASSGGGSGEKLFF. Written as DNA, the CDR3 is TGTGCCAGCAGTGGTGGAGGGTCTGGGGAAAAACTGTTTTTT. Based on the CDR3 plus reference TRBV2 and TRBJ1-4, the full variable domain is EPEVTQTPSHQVTQMGQEVILRCVPISNHLYFYWYRQILGQKVEFLVSFYNNEISEKSEIFDDQFSVERPDGSNFTLKIRSTKLEDSAMYFCASSGGGSGEKLFFGSGTQLSVL.

This clone was recorded at least ten times. The V gene is TRBV21-1, the J gene TRBJ1-1. TRBV21-1 is recorded as a pseudogene. The CDR3 length is 15 residues. CDR3 DNA sequence: TGTGCCAGCAGCAATGAAGGAGGATTGAACACTGAAGCTTTCTTT. Translating gives CASSNEGGLNTEAFF.

Comments on this clone: This specimen includes other DNA sequences encoding the same CDR3. The chain's CDR3 is CASSYRGYEQYF. As DNA, the CDR3 is TGTGCCAGCAGTTATCGAGGGTACGAGCAGTACTTC. The chain uses TRBV6-2 or TRBV6-3 and TRBJ2-7; maybe TRBD2 (5 bases). The CDR3 totals 12 residues. The germline V gene encodes CDR1 MNHEY and CDR2 SVGEGT. The V end lost 3 bases, the J end lost 4 bases, and 7 bases lay between the germline ends.

V usage is TRBV27 and J usage is TRBJ2-1; TRBD2 agrees at 11 bases. Germline lookup yields CDR1 MNHEY and CDR2 SMNVEV (reference sequence). With V trimmed by 2 bases and J by 6 bases, 3 bases remained unmatched. The CDR3 spans 15 residues. The CDR3 loop is CASSLGSGRGNEQFF. In nucleotides, the CDR3 is TGTGCCAGCAGTTTAGGTAGCGGGAGGGGCAATGAGCAGTTCTTC.

CDR3 DNA: TGTGCCAGCAGTTACCTTCAGGACAGGGCCAACATTCAGTACTTC. Translated, it gives CASSYLQDRANIQYF. The genes are TRBV6-2 or TRBV6-3 and TRBJ2-4; 8 bases agree with TRBD1. V was pared by 2 bases and J by 7 bases, with 7 bases of the junction left unmatched. This CDR3 is 15 amino acids long. Per the germline V gene, CDR1 is MNHEY and CDR2 is SVGEGT.

The V and J genes are TRBV21-1 and TRBJ2-1; the tabulated D call, TRBD2, remains unverified against the DNA. TRBV21-1 is listed as a pseudogene. This CDR3 comprises 17 residues. Here the CDR3 reads CASSTSKLAGTYNEQFF. DNA for the CDR3: TGTGCCAGCAGCACCTCAAAACTAGCGGGGACCTACAATGAGCAGTTCTTC.

The table lists this clone with a few counts. The chain links TRBV28 to TRBJ2-7; 8 bases are shared with TRBD1. The trim removed 6 bases at V and 4 bases at J, leaving 11 bases unmatched. CDR1 and CDR2 (germline): MDHEN, SYDVKM. This CDR3 has 15 residues. The CDR3 sequence: CASRSQGGGLYEQYF. The DNA for the CDR3 is TGTGCCAGCAGATCACAGGGGGGCGGATTATACGAGCAGTACTTC.

The rearrangement uses TRBV25-1 and TRBJ2-3, with TRBD2 as a possible D gene (6 bases). Germline CDR1 MGHDK, CDR2 SYGVNS. The CDR3 is 16 amino acids. V was cut by 1 base and J by 0 bases, with 11 bases left in between. The DNA of the CDR3 is TGTGCCAGCAGTGAATGGGTGGAGGGTAGCACAGATACGCAGTATTTT. Translation gives CASSEWVEGSTDTQYF.